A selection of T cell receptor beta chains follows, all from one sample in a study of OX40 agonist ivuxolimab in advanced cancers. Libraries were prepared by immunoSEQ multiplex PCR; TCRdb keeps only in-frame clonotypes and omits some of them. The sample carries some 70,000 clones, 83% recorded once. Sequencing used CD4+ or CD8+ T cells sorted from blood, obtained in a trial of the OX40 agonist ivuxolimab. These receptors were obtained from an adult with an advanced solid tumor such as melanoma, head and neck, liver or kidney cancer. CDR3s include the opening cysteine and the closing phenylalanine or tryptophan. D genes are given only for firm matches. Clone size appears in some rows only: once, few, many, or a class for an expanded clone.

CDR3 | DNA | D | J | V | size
CASSLAAVSYEQYF | TGTGCCAGCAGCTTAGCAGCAGTTTCCTACGAGCAGTACTTC | NA | TRBJ2-7 | TRBV11-3 | once
CASKQTLTDTQYF | TGCGCCAGCAAGCAAACGCTCACGGATACGCAGTATTTT | NA | TRBJ2-3 | TRBV5-1 | once
CASSRTKDTQYF | TGTGCCAGCAGCCGGACAAAAGATACGCAGTATTTT | NA | TRBJ2-3 | TRBV7-6 | NA
CASSKVEGGQLTGELFF | TGTGCCAGCAGCAAAGTAGAAGGAGGCCAGCTTACCGGGGAGCTGTTTTTT | NA | TRBJ2-2 | TRBV21-1 | NA
CATSLTGSGNTIYF | TGTGCCACCAGCCTGACCGGATCTGGAAACACCATATATTTT | NA | TRBJ1-3 | TRBV15 | NA
CASSLGGGTVNTEAFF | TGTGCCAGCAGCTTAGGCGGGGGGACAGTGAACACTGAAGCTTTCTTT | TRBD1 | TRBJ1-1 | TRBV13 | once
CASSPQGRLGSEAFF | TGTGCCAGCAGTCCTCAGGGGCGCCTAGGGAGTGAAGCTTTCTTT | NA | TRBJ1-1 | TRBV27 | NA
CASSPRRGAGEQYF | TGTGCCAGCAGTCCCAGGCGAGGGGCGGGCGAGCAGTACTTC | NA | TRBJ2-7 | TRBV6-5 | once
CASTSRGISYEQYF | TGTGCCAGCACCTCGAGGGGGATCTCCTACGAGCAGTACTTC | NA | TRBJ2-7 | TRBV2 | few
CASSPQRPGRDGYTF | TGTGCCAGCAGCCCGCAACGTCCAGGGAGGGATGGCTACACCTTC | NA | TRBJ1-2 | TRBV5-5 | NA
CASSLTDFQETQYF | TGTGCCAGCAGCTTAACGGACTTTCAAGAGACCCAGTACTTC | NA | TRBJ2-5 | TRBV11-3 | NA
CASSFLRDTDTQYF | TGTGCCAGCAGCTTTCTACGCGACACAGATACGCAGTATTTT | NA | TRBJ2-3 | TRBV7-9 | NA
CASSSTSGRGEQFF | TGTGCCAGCAGCTCGACTAGCGGGAGGGGTGAGCAGTTCTTC | TRBD2 | TRBJ2-1 | TRBV5-4 | once
CASSLQGQDSGNTIYF | TGCGCCAGCAGCTTGCAGGGACAGGACTCTGGAAACACCATATATTTT | TRBD1 | TRBJ1-3 | TRBV5-1 | NA
CASTQERGFGQPQHF | TGTGCCAGCACCCAAGAAAGGGGTTTCGGTCAGCCCCAGCATTTT | NA | TRBJ1-5 | TRBV6-5 | few
CAIQGALNTEAFF | TGTGCCATTCAGGGGGCCCTGAACACTGAAGCTTTCTTT | TRBD1 | TRBJ1-1 | TRBV10-3 | NA
CASSLGTSGSPNTGELFF | TGTGCCAGCAGCTTGGGGACTAGCGGATCACCGAACACCGGGGAGCTGTTTTTT | TRBD2 | TRBJ2-2 | TRBV7-9 | once
CSSRGTDMGNYGYTF | TGCAGCAGCCGCGGGACAGATATGGGAAACTATGGCTACACCTTC | TRBD1 | TRBJ1-2 | TRBV29-1 | NA
CASSSIQGLQPQHF | TGTGCCAGCAGCTCAATACAGGGTTTGCAGCCCCAGCATTTT | NA | TRBJ1-5 | TRBV28 | NA
CASSDSSGRTYGYTF | TGTGCCAGCAGTGACTCGTCGGGGCGCACCTATGGCTACACCTTC | NA | TRBJ1-2 | TRBV2 | few
CASSTRGQGTNYGYTF | TGTGCCAGTAGTACCCGGGGACAGGGGACTAACTATGGCTACACCTTC | TRBD1 | TRBJ1-2 | TRBV19 | NA
CATSRDLGGQETQYF | TGTGCCACCAGCAGAGATCTGGGGGGCCAAGAGACCCAGTACTTC | NA | TRBJ2-5 | TRBV15 | NA
CASSLTGIGQPQHF | TGTGCCAGCAGTTTAACAGGGATCGGACAGCCCCAGCATTTT | NA | TRBJ1-5 | TRBV27 | NA
CASSLAGTATYEQYF | TGTGCCAGCAGCTTGGCGGGGACCGCTACCTACGAGCAGTACTTC | NA | TRBJ2-7 | TRBV5-5 | NA
CASNHQSGSGYEQFF | TGTGCCAGCAACCATCAGAGCGGGAGTGGGTATGAGCAGTTCTTC | TRBD2 | TRBJ2-1 | TRBV7-2 | NA
CASSWTGSKYNEQFF | TGTGCCAGCAGCTGGACAGGGAGTAAATACAATGAGCAGTTCTTC | TRBD1 | TRBJ2-1 | TRBV7-2 | NA